Following are 27 T cell receptor beta chains from one sample sequenced in a study of beta chain features in type 1 diabetes. The study reverse transcribed the entire isolated RNA, so it sequenced expressed TCRB transcripts. Method: immunoSEQ multiplex PCR; TCRdb's copy keeps in-frame clones and lacks some. The table includes around 430,000 clones, about 30% detected once. Specimen: naive CD4+ T cells from blood. The receptors were gathered from a man aged 18 to 30 in good health.

DNA of the CDR3: TGCAGCGTTGAAACTAGCGGTTCCGACTCCTACGAGCAGTACTTC. It yields the protein CSVETSGSDSYEQYF. The chain recombines TRBV29-1 with TRBJ2-7; TRBD2 agrees at 8 bases. The CDR3 totals 15 residues. Trimming took 2 bases from V and 0 from J; bases not matched to a gene: 6. Germline CDR1 reads SQVTM; CDR2 reads ANQGSEA.

The V and J genes are TRBV5-6 and TRBJ2-6, with 7 positions matching TRBD1. The CDR3 covers 12 residues. Germline V gene sequence: CDR1 SGHDT, CDR2 YYEEEE. V shed 5 bases and J 11 bases; nucleotides not matched to a gene: 4. The CDR3, as DNA: TGTGCCAGCAGGCGGACAGGCCACGTCCTGACTTTC. This encodes CASRRTGHVLTF.

This chain connects TRBV29-1 to TRBJ1-1; 9 bases match TRBD1. CDR1 and CDR2 from the germline V gene are SQVTM and ANQGSEA. CDR3 length: 13 amino acids. J was trimmed by 6 bases and V by 6 bases; bases with no gene match: 8. As DNA, the CDR3 is TGCAGCGTCCAAGACAGGGGGTTGTCTGAAGCTTTCTTT. Translating gives CSVQDRGLSEAFF.

This clone was counted only a few times. The V call is TRBV19, the J call TRBJ2-1, with TRBD1 identical over 8 bases. The germline gives CDR1 LNHDA, CDR2 SQIVND (reference sequence). J gave up 4 bases and V 9 bases, and 8 bases lay outside the gene matches. The length of the CDR3 is 14 residues. The CDR3 loop is CASTGTGTYNEQFF. The DNA of the CDR3 is TGTGCCAGCACAGGGACAGGAACTTACAATGAGCAGTTCTTC.

The rearrangement joins TRBV25-1 to TRBJ1-1; perhaps TRBD1 as D (6 bases). Germline V gene lookup returns CDR1 MGHDK and CDR2 SYGVNS. CDR3 length: 14 amino acids. Trimming cost V 3 bases and J 11 bases, with 19 bases left between them. The CDR3 protein is CASSDPLTGTRAFF. The DNA for the CDR3 is TGTGCCAGCAGTGATCCCCTTACAGGGACGAGGGCTTTCTTT.

This chain links TRBV25-1 with TRBJ2-1; 11 bases line up with TRBD2. The CDR3 runs to 16 residues. Germline V gene lookup returns CDR1 MGHDK and CDR2 SYGVNS. Unmatched junction bases numbered 8, after V lost 4 bases and J lost 6 bases. The CDR3 loop reads CASSVLAGAKLNEQFF. For the CDR3, the DNA is TGTGCCAGCAGTGTACTAGCGGGGGCGAAACTCAATGAGCAGTTCTTC.

The chain employs TRBV25-1 and TRBJ2-5, with D perhaps matching TRBD1 (5 bases). Trimming cost V 3 bases and J 1 base, with 12 bases left between them. Germline-derived CDR1 and CDR2 are MGHDK and SYGVNS. CDR3 length: 15 residues. CDR3 sequence reads: CASSDVTVGQETQYF. The CDR3 nucleotides are TGTGCCAGCAGTGACGTGACAGTGGGCCAAGAGACCCAGTACTTC.

The chain carries TRBV9 and TRBJ2-5, with 7 bases fitting TRBD2. The germline CDR1 and CDR2 sequences are SGDLS and YYNGEE. The CDR3 spans 14 residues. Trimming removed 0 bases from V and 5 bases from J; junction bases left unmatched: 4. The CDR3, as DNA: TGTGCCAGCAGCGTAGCGGTGGGAGGGGAGACCCAGTACTTC. Residues: CASSVAVGGETQYF.

This clone was seen only a few times. The chain employs TRBV28 and TRBJ1-1; TRBD1 is a possible D gene (5 bases). This CDR3 comprises 12 residues. The V and J ends lost 3 bases and 7 bases respectively, with 9 bases between them. Germline values: CDR1 MDHEN, CDR2 SYDVKM. The CDR3 sequence is CASSFPQGEAFF. In DNA form, the CDR3 reads TGTGCCAGCAGTTTCCCCCAGGGTGAAGCTTTCTTT.

This clone has only a few counts. For the CDR3, the DNA is TGTGCCAGCAGCTTAGCGAATCGGGGGACCCAGTACTTC. Translating gives CASSLANRGTQYF. The chain carries TRBV7-2 and TRBJ2-5; tentatively, D is TRBD2 (5 bases). The V end was cut by 0 bases, the J end by 7 bases, with 9 bases between. Germline V gene lookup returns CDR1 SGHTA and CDR2 FQGNSA. The CDR3 contains 13 residues.

The gene calls are TRBV14 and TRBJ2-2; possible D gene TRBD2, 6 bases. Germline CDR1 reads SGHDN; CDR2 reads FVKESK. The CDR3 extends over 16 amino acids. V lost 4 bases and J lost 4, with 16 bases in between. CDR3 DNA sequence: TGTGCCAGCAGCCCTCCCCGGGAGTATGGCACCGGGGAGCTGTTTTTT. Translation gives CASSPPREYGTGELFF.

The chain recombines TRBV25-1 with TRBJ2-2; D is undetermined. The V end was cut by 5 bases, the J end by 1 base, with 17 bases between. The CDR3 runs to 17 residues. Germline CDR1 is MGHDK and CDR2 is SYGVNS. The CDR3 reads CASSKTDWTVNTGELFF. The CDR3 DNA sequence: TGTGCCAGCAGTAAGACCGACTGGACGGTGAACACCGGGGAGCTGTTTTTT.

This chain links TRBV9 with TRBJ2-1; 14 bases fit TRBD2. Germline V gives CDR1 SGDLS, CDR2 YYNGEE. V shed 5 bases and J 4 bases; nucleotides not matched to a gene: 8. CDR3 size: 17 residues. CDR3 amino acids: CASRAGTSGSPYNEQFF. CDR3 coding DNA: TGTGCCAGCAGAGCTGGGACTAGCGGGAGCCCGTACAATGAGCAGTTCTTC.

V usage is TRBV4-2 and J usage is TRBJ1-4, with 8 bases lining up with TRBD1. Germline V lookup: CDR1 LGHNA, CDR2 YNFKEQ. The CDR3 runs to 15 residues. V trimming: 0 bases; J trimming: 5 bases; junction bases outside the gene matches: 2. The CDR3 is CASSQETGGNEKLFF. For the CDR3, the DNA is TGTGCCAGCAGCCAAGAAACAGGGGGGAATGAAAAACTGTTTTTT.

The sample holds a few counts of this clone. The chain employs TRBV4-3 and TRBJ2-7; 11 nucleotides match TRBD1. The CDR3 extends over 15 amino acids. The V gene's germline CDR1 is LGHNA and CDR2 YSLEER. V lost 4 bases, J lost 4 bases, and 6 bases stayed unmatched. The CDR3 DNA sequence: TGCGCCAGCAGCCTAATTGGGACAGGGGGTTACGAGCAGTACTTC. Amino acids: CASSLIGTGGYEQYF.

CDR3 bases: TGTGCCAGCAGTTACGGATGGACGGTAAATACGCAGTATTTT. This gives the protein CASSYGWTVNTQYF. The chain is built from TRBV7-9 and TRBJ2-3; no definite D call. V lost 6 bases to trimming and J lost 7 bases, with 17 bases between them. The CDR3 totals 14 residues. The germline CDR1 and CDR2 sequences are SEHNR and FQNEAQ (reference sequence).

Comments on this clone: This same CDR3 is encoded by further DNA sequences in the sample. J is TRBJ2-3 and V is TRBV6-5; a weak D match, TRBD2 (5 bases). CDR1 MNHEY and CDR2 SVGAGI come from the germline V gene. Trimming took 0 bases from V and 1 from J, leaving 5 bases between them. This CDR3 comprises 14 residues. The DNA of the CDR3 is TGTGCCAGCAGTTACTCGCGGGGCACAGATACGCAGTATTTT. This encodes CASSYSRGTDTQYF.

The gene calls are TRBV2 and TRBJ2-3, with 8 bases lining up with TRBD1. Germline values: CDR1 SNHLY, CDR2 FYNNEI. CDR3 length equals 13 residues. Trimming cost V 3 bases and J 6 bases; bases outside gene matches: 2. This chain's CDR3 is CASSDRGLDTQYF. Here the CDR3 DNA reads TGTGCCAGCAGTGACAGGGGGCTGGATACGCAGTATTTT.

This clone was detected a few times. CDR3 protein: CATRRVSNKTGSTDTQYF. CDR3 DNA sequence: TGTGCTACCCGCCGGGTCTCCAATAAAACGGGGAGCACAGATACGCAGTATTTT. The rearrangement uses TRBV7-7 and TRBJ2-3, with TRBD2 as a possible D gene (5 bases). Germline V gene sequence: CDR1 SSHAT, CDR2 FNYEAQ (reference sequence). The CDR3 spans 18 residues.

The chain carries TRBV4-2 and TRBJ1-1; perhaps TRBD1 as D (6 bases). Trimming took 4 bases from V and 0 from J, leaving 12 bases between them. From germline, CDR1 is LGHNA and CDR2 YNFKEQ. The CDR3 is 15 residues long. The CDR3, as DNA: TGTGCCAGCAGCCCGGCAGGGGTGATGAACACTGAAGCTTTCTTT. It translates to CASSPAGVMNTEAFF.

This clone has a handful of counts. The J gene is TRBJ2-2, the V gene TRBV29-1, with 7 bases lining up with TRBD1. This CDR3 has 13 amino acids. The germline CDR1 and CDR2 sequences are SQVTM and ANQGSEA. J gave up 5 bases and V 3 bases, and 3 bases lay outside the gene matches. CDR3 nucleotides: TGCAGCGTTGATTTCAGGGGGACCGGGGAGCTGTTTTTT. This translates into CSVDFRGTGELFF.

The V gene is TRBV29-1, the J gene TRBJ2-1; possibly TRBD2 for D (5 bases). The germline gives CDR1 SQVTM, CDR2 ANQGSEA. V lost 4 bases and J lost 0, with 28 bases in between. This CDR3 has 20 amino acids. The CDR3 DNA reads as TGCAGCGTTGCTTCGAGGAGAGCTAGCAGCTATCGAAGCTCCTACAATGAGCAGTTCTTC. Amino acid sequence: CSVASRRASSYRSSYNEQFF.

The chain couples TRBV28 to TRBJ2-7, with TRBD1 matching over 9 bases. CDR3 length: 15 residues. CDR1 and CDR2 from the germline V gene are MDHEN and SYDVKM. Trimming took 4 bases from V and 5 from J; bases not matched to a gene: 9. For the CDR3, the DNA is TGTGCCAGCAGTTCTACCGGGACAGGGAAACACGAGCAGTACTTC. It encodes CASSSTGTGKHEQYF.

This clone was seen a few times. The chain recombines TRBV5-4 with TRBJ2-5, with 7 bases aligning to TRBD2. The length of the CDR3 is 15 residues. Per the germline V gene, CDR1 is SGHNT and CDR2 is YYREEE (reference sequence). V lost 2 bases, J lost 0 bases, and 4 bases stayed unmatched. CDR3 nucleotides: TGTGCCAGCAGCTTATCACTAGCGAACCAAGAGACCCAGTACTTC. Its translation is CASSLSLANQETQYF.

This clone has more than one count but fewer than ten. CDR3 sequence reads: CSVGRGLADNEQFF. The CDR3, as DNA: TGCAGCGTGGGAAGAGGACTAGCGGACAATGAGCAGTTCTTC. The chain has TRBV29-1 and TRBJ2-1, with TRBD2 matching 10 bases. V gave up 6 bases and J gave up 5 bases; unmatched junction bases: 7. CDR3 length: 14 amino acids. The V gene's germline CDR1 is SQVTM and CDR2 ANQGSEA.

The J gene is TRBJ2-3, the V gene TRBV18; TRBD2 agrees at 12 bases. J lost 2 bases, V lost 5 bases, and 5 bases had no gene match. Germline CDR1 and CDR2: KGHSH and LQKENI. This CDR3 region has 16 residues. This chain's CDR3 is CASSTRLAGATDTQYF. CDR3 sequence (DNA): TGTGCCAGCTCAACTAGACTAGCGGGGGCCACAGATACGCAGTATTTT.

This clone was observed a handful of times. The J gene is TRBJ1-3, the V gene TRBV30; D remains ambiguous. The CDR3 sequence is 14 residues long. Germline values: CDR1 GTSNPN, CDR2 SVGIG (reference sequence). Trimming stripped 0 bases from V and 1 base from J, with 7 bases between. CDR3 in amino acids: CAWSVPGSGNTIYF. The CDR3 nucleotides read TGTGCCTGGAGTGTACCGGGTTCTGGAAACACCATATATTTT.